A single sample is the source of the 5 T cell receptor beta chains below, sequenced in a study of T cells after yellow fever vaccination. TCRdb ran MiXCR on the 5' RACE reads and lists one entry per CDR3 protein. The data show 20,000 to 30,000 distinct CDR3 sequences, about 5.5% seen once. The sequences come from PBMCs, either bulk or a sorted T-cell subset (CD4+, CD8+, memory, or dextramer-sorted; not recorded which), collected 15 days after the yellow fever booster vaccination. Every receptor here comes from a man aged 30 to 45 who received the YFV17D yellow fever vaccine.

There are many counts of this clonotype. The V and J genes are TRBV20-1 and TRBJ2-1; 8 positions match TRBD1. This CDR3 spans 13 amino acids. Germline CDR1 is DFQATT and CDR2 is SNEGSKA (reference sequence). Trimming removed 5 bases from V and 6 bases from J; junction bases left unmatched: 6. The CDR3 region has the DNA TGCAGTGCTTACGGACAGGGTCTCAATGAGCAGTTCTTC. It encodes CSAYGQGLNEQFF.

This clonotype was seen a few times. The V gene is TRBV2, the J gene TRBJ2-2, with 7 bases identical to TRBD1. The CDR3 is made up of 13 amino acids. The ends lost 6 bases at V and 6 bases at J; junction bases unmatched: 4. Germline V lookup: CDR1 SNHLY, CDR2 FYNNEI. In DNA, the CDR3 is TGTGCCAGCAGAGAGACAGGGTCCGGGGAGCTGTTTTTT. Translated: CASRETGSGELFF.

This clonotype was found many times. The V call is TRBV11-2, the J call TRBJ2-5, with TRBD2 matching over 7 bases. J was trimmed by 4 bases and V by 5 bases; bases with no gene match: 7. Germline lookup yields CDR1 SGHAT and CDR2 FQNNGV. The CDR3 runs to 14 residues. The CDR3 DNA follows: TGTGCCAGCAGCCCTGTCGGGGGGTCAGAGACCCAGTACTTC. Residues: CASSPVGGSETQYF.

This clonotype is medium-sized in the sample. J is TRBJ2-5 and V is TRBV6-5; 7 nucleotides line up with TRBD2. The germline V gene has CDR1 MNHEY and CDR2 SVGAGI. The CDR3 totals 13 residues. The junction had 5 bases not matched to a gene; V was cut back by 5 bases and J by 5 bases. The CDR3 bases are TGTGCCAGCAGTCCCGGACTAGATGAGACCCAGTACTTC. Translation: CASSPGLDETQYF.

This clonotype has a count of ten or more. This sequence joins TRBV7-2 and TRBJ2-3; TRBD1 matches 7 bases. The CDR3 is 16 amino acids. V gave up 5 bases and J gave up 0 bases; unmatched junction bases: 8. Germline values: CDR1 SGHTA, CDR2 FQGNSA. The CDR3 sequence is CASSRWDSASTDTQYF. The CDR3 DNA is TGTGCCAGCAGCCGCTGGGACAGCGCTAGCACAGATACGCAGTATTTT.